This section outlines one TCR beta chain sequence together with its context. The antigen remains undetermined. An overlapping HIV-1 Gag peptide pool stimulated these cells at about 0.9 ug/peptide/mL. CD40L/CD69 double-negative CD45RO-high memory CD4+ T cells were collected. A roughly 18-hour stimulation of CD8-depleted PBMCs used anti-CD28/CD49d costimulation, CD40-blocking antibody and enfuvirtide. This entry comes from a study of persistence of HIV-infected CD4 T cells. Study-wide background: The sample holds CD4+ T cells responsive to CMV or HIV-1 Gag. Suppressive ART had lasted a median of roughly eight years. Regarding the study as a whole: Proviral oligoclonality tracked with TCR oligoclonality within the same sorted cells.

In germline, CDR1 is SNHLY, CDR2 FYNNEI. The CDR3 contains 14 residues. J lost 0 bases, V lost 6 bases, and 4 bases had no gene match. Sequencing used immunoSEQ version 4 in survey mode. Repertoires were generated with immunoSEQ multiplex PCR, while TCRdb's copy carries only in-frame clones and drops some. The table lists 25,000 to 40,000 clones, about four fifths of them singletons. This receptor was obtained from an adult woman with HIV who was CMV-seropositive. The sample consisted of CD4+ T cells sorted from PBMCs after approximately 20-hour stimulation, taken from a patient who received antiretroviral therapy. The V call is TRBV2, the J call TRBJ1-1; 7 bases are shared with TRBD1. The CDR3: CASRGDSMNTEAFF. The CDR3 nucleotides read TGTGCCAGCAGGGGGGACAGTATGAACACTGAAGCTTTCTTT.